The clone carrying this T cell receptor beta chain was picked up a small number of times. Its target is not known. TCRdb re-called the reads with MiXCR, one entry per CDR3 protein. The sample carries fewer than 700,000 distinct CDR3 sequences, roughly a quarter recorded once. Trimming cost V 4 bases and J 4 bases, with 11 bases left between them. Looked up from germline, CDR1 is SGHNT and CDR2 is YYREEE (reference sequence). The CDR3 contains 14 residues. The data derive from a study of T cell repertoires in cytomegalovirus infection. Across the whole study: Through public TCR beta signatures, both CMV infection and matching HLA type were indicated. Study-level findings and limits: In two of eight donors, the top clonotype was HLA-C-restricted CMV-specific. Public TCR beta family frequency separated CMV-and-HLA carriers, including in an independent cohort.

This chain links TRBV5-4 with TRBJ1-4; D call uncertain. Input material: CD8+ T cells from PBMCs. The sequence was collected from a human donor in good health (CMV status not recorded). Some clones in this sample may be carry-over from other donors' samples. CDR3 region: CASSRTDNNEKLFF. The CDR3 nucleotides are TGTGCCAGCAGCCGGACGGATAATAATGAAAAACTGTTTTTT.